This T cell receptor beta chain derives from a study of T cell responses to AZD1222 COVID-19 vaccine. Produced via immunoSEQ multiplex PCR; TCRdb's table is partial and in-frame only. The table lists about 180,000 clones, over 80% of them singletons, with 1.5% to 2% in the top ten. This CDR3 contains 19 residues. V gave up 3 bases and J gave up 1 base; unmatched junction bases: 11. Looked up from germline, CDR1 is KGHSH and CDR2 is LQKENI. The sequenced sample was peripheral blood, obtained on day 0 of AZD1222 vaccination. The TCR sequence derives from an adult in good health. The chain joins TRBV18 to TRBJ2-6; the match to TRBD1 covers 8 bases. The CDR3 DNA reads TGTGCCAGCTCACCCCTCAACAGGGGGAGTGGTTCTGGGGCCAACGTCCTGACTTTC. Amino acid sequence: CASSPLNRGSGSGANVLTF.